Reported below is one TCR beta chain. Its specificity is not known. Germline assignment: CDR1 LNHDA and CDR2 SQIVND (reference sequence). There are 14 residues in the CDR3. The V end was cut by 2 bases, the J end by 1 base, with 8 bases between. These data come from a study of T cell responses to AZD1222 COVID-19 vaccine. Whole-study context: Whether given at about 4 or about 12 weeks, second doses were pooled.

Data came from immunoSEQ multiplex PCR; TCRdb stores just in-frame clones and leaves some out. The sample lists 120,000 or so clones; 85% to 95% were seen once. Study-wide findings and caveats: The span of vaccine-associated CD4 TCRs extended across spike, with dominance at 160-218 and 743-854.

This sequence originates from an adult in good health. Sequenced material: peripheral blood, taken on day 0 of AZD1222 vaccination. The chain links TRBV19 to TRBJ1-1; D is possibly TRBD1 (5 bases). The CDR3 here is CASSIRGPNTEAFF. DNA of the CDR3: TGTGCCAGTAGTATAAGGGGCCCGAACACTGAAGCTTTCTTT.